The TCR beta chain under discussion was sequenced for a study of control samples from healthy donors and cancer patients. Here immunoSEQ multiplex PCR was the method, and the copy in TCRdb shows in-frame clones only, minus some. The top ten hold approximately 2.5% of the sample, which has some 150,000 clones, about 93% seen once. The germline CDR1 and CDR2 sequences are MNHNS and SASEGT. There are 14 residues in the CDR3. Trimming left V 2 bases short and J 9 bases short, with 16 bases between. Input material: blood. The TCR was taken from a man aged 45-60 years in good health. The chain joins TRBV6-1 to TRBJ1-2; D is unclear. The CDR3: CASSEHGQPVRYTF. CDR3 sequence (DNA): TGTGCCAGCAGTGAACATGGGCAACCGGTGCGCTACACCTTC.